These T cell receptor beta chains were read from a single sample in a study of T cell responses to AZD1222 COVID-19 vaccine. The protocol was immunoSEQ multiplex PCR, while the TCRdb copy is restricted to in-frame clones and leaves out a portion. The table lists approximately 120,000 clones, more than 70% of them singletons. The sequencing used peripheral blood, collected on day 0 of AZD1222 vaccination. These receptors were obtained from an adult in good health. The CDR3 runs from the conserved cysteine through the conserved F or W. The D gene is left open where the match is weak. Size is stated for part of the rows, as once, few or many counts, or as a class when the clone is expanded.

TRBV28,TRBD1,NA,TRBJ1-2,TGTGCCAGCGAACCGGGACAGAAACTATATGGCTACACCTTC,CASEPGQKLYGYTF
TRBV24-1,NA,once,TRBJ2-3,TGTGCCACCAGTGACCTCACAGGGCCCCGCACAGATACGCAGTATTTT,CATSDLTGPRTDTQYF
TRBV11-2,NA,NA,TRBJ2-3,TGTGCCAGCCGCAACATCCGGGGCCCCACAGATACGCAGTATTTT,CASRNIRGPTDTQYF
TRBV19,NA,NA,TRBJ1-2,TGTGCCAGTAGTATCACAGGGATAAGTGGCTACACCTTC,CASSITGISGYTF
TRBV5-1,NA,NA,TRBJ1-1,TGCGCCAGCAGCTTGCTCGGGGTGATGAACACTGAAGCTTTCTTT,CASSLLGVMNTEAFF
TRBV19,NA,NA,TRBJ2-1,TGTGCCAGTAGTATAGGGTCGCGAGGCCTGAGCAATGAGCAGTTCTTC,CASSIGSRGLSNEQFF
TRBV10-1,TRBD2,NA,TRBJ2-1,TGCGCCAGCAGTGAGGGCAGGGTAGGCTGTACAAGCGGGACGGAGAGCTCCTACAATGAGCAGTTCTTC,CASSEGRVGCTSGTESSYNEQFF
TRBV9,TRBD2,NA,TRBJ2-1,TGTGCCAGCAGCTCCCTTGGAGCGGGGGGCAATGAGCAGTTCTTC,CASSSLGAGGNEQFF
TRBV9,NA,NA,TRBJ1-1,TGTGCCAGCAGCGTAGTTCGGTGGACCCCGGGCGATGCTTTCTTT,CASSVVRWTPGDAFF
TRBV19,NA,NA,TRBJ2-7,TGTGCCAGTAGCCCCATTTCGGGGGCAACCTACGAGCAGTACTTC,CASSPISGATYEQYF
TRBV27,TRBD1,NA,TRBJ1-2,TGTGCCAGCAGTAAGGGACAGTTCTATGGCTACACCTTC,CASSKGQFYGYTF
TRBV5-1,NA,NA,TRBJ2-3,TGCGCCAGCAGCCTACCCGACAGGTTCCCCCTTACAGATACGCAGTATTTT,CASSLPDRFPLTDTQYF
TRBV7-9,TRBD2,NA,TRBJ2-1,TGTGCCAGCAGCTACGGACTAGCGGGAGGGATTGGGGTCTACAATGAGCAGTTCTTC,CASSYGLAGGIGVYNEQFF
TRBV30,TRBD1,NA,TRBJ1-4,TGTGCCTGGGGACAGGGGGTAGGGGGTCCTGAAAAACTGTTTTTT,CAWGQGVGGPEKLFF
TRBV12-3/TRBV12-4,NA,NA,TRBJ1-2,TGTGCCAGCAGTTTGGGCCTCTATGGCTACACCTTC,CASSLGLYGYTF
TRBV11-2,NA,NA,TRBJ1-3,TGTGCCAGCAGCCTGGACAGCGTAGCTGGAAACACCATATATTTT,CASSLDSVAGNTIYF
TRBV30,NA,few,TRBJ1-2,TGTGCCTGGAGTGTAGGGGAGCTTACGGGCCAAGGGGATGGCTACACCTTC,CAWSVGELTGQGDGYTF
TRBV27,TRBD1,NA,TRBJ1-1,TGTGCCAGCAGTTATACAGGGGGATGGACTGAAGCTTTCTTT,CASSYTGGWTEAFF
TRBV19,NA,once,TRBJ1-1,TGTGCCAGTAGTTCGAAGCCGCCGAGGCAGGGTGAGAACACTGAAGCTTTCTTT,CASSSKPPRQGENTEAFF
TRBV7-9,NA,NA,TRBJ1-1,TGTGCCAGCAGCTTGACCGGGTTGAACACTGAAGCTTTCTTT,CASSLTGLNTEAFF
TRBV6-5,NA,NA,TRBJ1-2,TGTGCCACCACAGATGTCTATGGCTACACCTTC,CATTDVYGYTF
TRBV3-1/TRBV3-2,NA,few,TRBJ1-2,TGTGCCAGCAGCCAAGCCAGACTGGCCTATGGCTACACCTTC,CASSQARLAYGYTF
TRBV10-2,NA,NA,TRBJ2-3,TGCGCCAGCAGCGCCTCTGGTAGGGCGGATACGCAGTATTTT,CASSASGRADTQYF
TRBV27,TRBD1,NA,TRBJ1-6,TGTGCCAGCAGTTCCAAACCGACAGGGGTTAGTTTGAGGCCTAATTCACCCCTCCACTTT,CASSSKPTGVSLRPNSPLHF
TRBV7-2,TRBD2,NA,TRBJ2-1,TGTGCCAGCAGCTTACGGGCTAGCGGGAGGGATGAGCAGTTCTTC,CASSLRASGRDEQFF